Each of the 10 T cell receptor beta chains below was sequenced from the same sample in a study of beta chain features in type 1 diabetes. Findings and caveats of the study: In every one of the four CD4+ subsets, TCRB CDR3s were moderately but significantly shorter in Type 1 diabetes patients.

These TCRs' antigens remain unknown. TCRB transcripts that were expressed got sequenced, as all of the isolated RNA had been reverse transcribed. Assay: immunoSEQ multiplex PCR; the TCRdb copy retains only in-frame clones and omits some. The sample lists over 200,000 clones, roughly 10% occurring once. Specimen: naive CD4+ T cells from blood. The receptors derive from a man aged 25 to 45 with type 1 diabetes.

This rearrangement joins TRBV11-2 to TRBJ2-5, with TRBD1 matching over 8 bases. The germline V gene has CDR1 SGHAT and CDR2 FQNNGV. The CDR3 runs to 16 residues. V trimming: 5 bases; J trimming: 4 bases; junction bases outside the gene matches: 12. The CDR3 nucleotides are TGTGCCAGCAGCGCTAGGGGTCCAGGGGGCGGAGAGACCCAGTACTTC. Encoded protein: CASSARGPGGGETQYF.

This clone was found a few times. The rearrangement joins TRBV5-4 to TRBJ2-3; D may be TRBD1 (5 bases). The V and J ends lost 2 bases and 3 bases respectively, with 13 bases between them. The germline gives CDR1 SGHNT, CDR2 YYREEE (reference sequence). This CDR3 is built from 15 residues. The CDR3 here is CASSFGREVTDTQYF. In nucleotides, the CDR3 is TGTGCCAGCAGCTTCGGCAGGGAAGTAACAGATACGCAGTATTTT.

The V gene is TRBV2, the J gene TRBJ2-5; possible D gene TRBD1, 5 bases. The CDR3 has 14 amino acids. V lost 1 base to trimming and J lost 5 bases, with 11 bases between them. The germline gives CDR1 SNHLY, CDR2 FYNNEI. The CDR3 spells CASSEEVGRETQYF. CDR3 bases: TGTGCCAGCAGTGAAGAGGTGGGGCGGGAGACCCAGTACTTC.

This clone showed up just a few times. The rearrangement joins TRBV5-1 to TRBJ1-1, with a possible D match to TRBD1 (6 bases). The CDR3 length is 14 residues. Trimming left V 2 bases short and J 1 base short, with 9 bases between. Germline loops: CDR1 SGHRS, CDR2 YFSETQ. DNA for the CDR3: TGCGCCAGCAGCTTTTCAGGGGCGAACACTGAAGCTTTCTTT. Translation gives CASSFSGANTEAFF. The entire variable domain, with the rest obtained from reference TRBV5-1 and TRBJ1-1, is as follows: KAGVTQTPRYLIKTRGQQVTLSCSPISGHRSVSWYQQTPGQGLQFLFEYFSETQRNKGNFPGRFSGRQFSNSRSEMNVSTLELGDSALYLCASSFSGANTEAFFGQGTRLTVV.

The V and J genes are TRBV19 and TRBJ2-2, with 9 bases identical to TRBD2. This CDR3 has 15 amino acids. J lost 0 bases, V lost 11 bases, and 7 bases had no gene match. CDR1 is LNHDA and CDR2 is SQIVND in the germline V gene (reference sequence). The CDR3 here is CASAGGISNTGELFF. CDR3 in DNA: TGTGCCTCAGCGGGGGGAATTTCGAACACCGGGGAGCTGTTTTTT.

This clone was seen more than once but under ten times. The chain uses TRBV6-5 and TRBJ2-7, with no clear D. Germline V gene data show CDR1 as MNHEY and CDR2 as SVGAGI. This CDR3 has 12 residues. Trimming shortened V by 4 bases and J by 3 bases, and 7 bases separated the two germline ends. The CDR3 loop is CASSSGRYEQYF. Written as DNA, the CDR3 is TGTGCCAGCAGTTCGGGTCGCTACGAGCAGTACTTC.

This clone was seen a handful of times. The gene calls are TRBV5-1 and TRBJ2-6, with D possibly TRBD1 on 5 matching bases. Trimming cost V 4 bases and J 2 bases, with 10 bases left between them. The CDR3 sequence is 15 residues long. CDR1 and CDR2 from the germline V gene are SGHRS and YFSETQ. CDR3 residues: CASSLSGTGANVLTF. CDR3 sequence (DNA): TGCGCCAGCAGCCTCTCAGGGACTGGGGCCAACGTCCTGACTTTC.

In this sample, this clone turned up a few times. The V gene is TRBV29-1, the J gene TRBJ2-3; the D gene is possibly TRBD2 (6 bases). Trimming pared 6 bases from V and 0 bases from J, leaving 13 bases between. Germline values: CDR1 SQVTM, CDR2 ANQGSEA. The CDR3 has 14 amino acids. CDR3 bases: TGCAGCGTCGGGCGGGACTCTAGCACAGATACGCAGTATTTT. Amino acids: CSVGRDSSTDTQYF.

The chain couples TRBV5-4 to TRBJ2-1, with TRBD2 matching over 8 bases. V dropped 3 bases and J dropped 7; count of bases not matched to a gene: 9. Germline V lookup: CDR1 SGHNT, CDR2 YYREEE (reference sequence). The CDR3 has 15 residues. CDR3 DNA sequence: TGTGCCAGCAGCTCGCGAGTTAGCGGGGAGAATGAGCAGTTCTTC. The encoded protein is CASSSRVSGENEQFF.

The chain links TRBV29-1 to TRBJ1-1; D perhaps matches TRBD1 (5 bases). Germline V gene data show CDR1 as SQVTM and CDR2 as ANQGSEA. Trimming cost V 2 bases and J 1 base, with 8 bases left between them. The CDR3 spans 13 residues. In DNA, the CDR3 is TGCAGCGTTGAAAGGACACCGAACACTGAAGCTTTCTTT. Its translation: CSVERTPNTEAFF.